Listed below are T cell receptor beta chains from one sample, sequenced in a study of CD8 T cells in ankylosing spondylitis. TCRdb independently ran MiXCR on the 5' RACE reads; one entry per CDR3 protein. The table records around 100,000 distinct CDR3 sequences, 20% to 30% of them present only once. The sequenced sample was synovial fluid, either unsorted or a sorted T cell fraction (not recorded which). The receptor source for this set is a male donor with ankylosing spondylitis. CDR3s include the opening cysteine and the closing phenylalanine or tryptophan. A D gene is named only where the DNA matches it firmly. Some rows have no size entry. The others give once, few or many, or a class for an expanded clone.

>few|TRBD2|15|TRBJ2-2|TRBV7-2
TGTGCCAGCAGCTTAGGCGGGGGGAACACCGGGGAGCTGTTTTTT
CASSLGGGNTGELFF
>.|TRBD2|17|TRBJ2-2|TRBV27
TGTGCCAGCATTAAATCGACGGGACTAGAGGACACCGGGGAGCTGTTTTTT
CASIKSTGLEDTGELFF
>.|TRBD2|15|TRBJ2-1|TRBV27
TGTGCCAGCACACCGAGGGAGGGCGCCTACAATGAGCAGTTCTTC
CASTPREGAYNEQFF
>few|.|13|TRBJ2-2|TRBV12-3/TRBV12-4
TGTGCCAGCAGGTCGTTAGGGGCCGGGGAGCTGTTTTTT
CASRSLGAGELFF
>.|.|13|TRBJ2-7|TRBV19
TGTGCCAGTAGTGAACGGGGCATCTTCGAGCAGTACTTC
CASSERGIFEQYF
>few|.|15|TRBJ1-4|TRBV2
TGTGCCAGCAGTGAGCAGACTGCAACTAATGAAAAACTGTTTTTT
CASSEQTATNEKLFF
>few|.|14|TRBJ2-1|TRBV12-3/TRBV12-4
TGTGCCAGCAGTTTAGGGTACACGGGCAATGAGCAGTTCTTC
CASSLGYTGNEQFF
>few|.|14|TRBJ2-1|TRBV5-1
TGCGCCAGCAGCCTGGGAGGTTTCGCCGATGAGCAGTTCTTC
CASSLGGFADEQFF
>many|.|13|TRBJ1-1|TRBV2
TGTGCCAGCAGTAAGGGTTTGGGAGCTGAAGCTTTCTTT
CASSKGLGAEAFF
>.|.|12|TRBJ2-5|TRBV13
TGTGCCAGCAGCTTATGGGATAAGACCCAGTACTTC
CASSLWDKTQYF